This T cell receptor (beta chain) derives from a study of blood T cell repertoires in COVID-19. At the level of the study: Sites in the United States, Italy and Spain provided acute and convalescent COVID-19 samples. In each case, the material was cDNA or gDNA derived from T cells, B-cell-depleted T cells, or PBMCs.

This clone has only one observation. Source study methods: The assay estimated nucleated cells by amplifying reference gene primers. Generated by immunoSEQ multiplex PCR, the TCRdb table keeps only in-frame clones and is missing some. That table is the source of V, J and clone size, and D and trimming were worked out from the DNA. The table lists 250,000 to 300,000 clones, approximately 89% of them singletons, with around 13% in the top ten. This TCR was recovered from a woman aged 60-70 years with acute or convalescent COVID-19. Sequencing was done on a sample of peripheral blood.

The CDR3 coding sequence is TGCGCCAGCAGCTTGGATTCCCAGGGGGACACTGAAGCTTTCTTT. It yields the protein CASSLDSQGDTEAFF. J is TRBJ1-1 and V is TRBV5-1; 7 positions agree with TRBD1. V lost 0 bases, J lost 3 bases, and 5 bases stayed unmatched. Germline V gives CDR1 SGHRS, CDR2 YFSETQ. This CDR3 has 15 amino acids.